This TCR beta chain was identified during a study of identical twins. Trimming pared 1 base from V and 2 bases from J, leaving 13 bases between. CDR1 SQVTM and CDR2 ANQGSEA come from the germline V gene. This CDR3 is 15 amino acids long. MiXCR, run by TCRdb on the 5' RACE reads, gives a single entry per CDR3 protein. The data contain some 260,000 distinct CDR3 sequences, more than 13% of them seen just once; the ten biggest clones take up 8.5% to 10%. Material: memory (CD45RO+) T cells sorted from blood. This TCR derives from a woman aged 18-35 years in good health. This chain connects TRBV29-1 to TRBJ2-3, with a tentative D call TRBD1 (5 bases). The CDR3 sequence: CSVEGGSINTDTQYF. CDR3 coding DNA: TGCAGCGTTGAAGGGGGCAGCATCAACACAGATACGCAGTATTTT.